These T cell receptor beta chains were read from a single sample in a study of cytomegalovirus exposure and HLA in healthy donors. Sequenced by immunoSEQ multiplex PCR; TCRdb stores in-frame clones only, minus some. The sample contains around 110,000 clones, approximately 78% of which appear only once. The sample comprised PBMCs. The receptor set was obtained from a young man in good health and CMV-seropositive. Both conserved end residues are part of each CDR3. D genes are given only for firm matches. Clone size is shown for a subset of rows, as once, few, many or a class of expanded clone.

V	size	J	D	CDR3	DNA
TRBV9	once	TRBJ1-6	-	CASSVVPRGSPLHF	TGTGCCAGCAGCGTAGTCCCCAGAGGTTCACCCCTCCACTTT
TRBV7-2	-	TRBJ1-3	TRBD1	CASSRRAGGVAGNTIYF	TGTGCCAGCAGCCGGAGGGCAGGGGGTGTAGCTGGAAACACCATATATTTT
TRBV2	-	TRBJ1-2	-	CASSERQIALDGYTF	TGTGCCAGCAGTGAACGACAAATCGCCTTGGATGGCTACACCTTC
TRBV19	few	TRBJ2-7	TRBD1	CASSIDRGDEQYF	TGTGCCAGTAGTATTGACAGGGGCGACGAGCAGTACTTC
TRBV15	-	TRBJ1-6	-	CATSPTVGGLYSPLHF	TGTGCCACCAGCCCAACGGTGGGGGGGTTGTATTCACCCCTCCACTTT
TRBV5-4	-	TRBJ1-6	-	CASSLAAGPANSPLHF	TGTGCCAGCAGCTTGGCCGCTGGGCCCGCGAATTCACCCCTCCACTTT
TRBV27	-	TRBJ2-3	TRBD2	CASAPGGSVNTQYF	TGTGCATCAGCCCCTGGCGGGAGCGTAAATACGCAGTATTTT
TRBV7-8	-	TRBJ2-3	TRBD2	CASIETSGRAWADTQYF	TGTGCCAGCATCGAGACTAGCGGGAGGGCGTGGGCAGATACGCAGTATTTT
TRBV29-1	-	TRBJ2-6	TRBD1	CSVEDPTGYGANVLTF	TGCAGCGTTGAGGACCCGACAGGGTACGGGGCCAACGTCCTGACTTTC
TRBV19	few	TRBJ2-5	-	CASSPSWAGAPLQYF	TGTGCCAGTAGTCCCAGTTGGGCAGGGGCTCCTTTACAGTACTTC
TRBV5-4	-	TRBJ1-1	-	CASSRTAMNTEAFF	TGTGCCAGCAGCCGGACAGCGATGAACACTGAAGCTTTCTTT
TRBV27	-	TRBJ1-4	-	CASRGGSNEKLFF	TGTGCCAGCCGGGGGGGATCTAATGAAAAACTGTTTTTT
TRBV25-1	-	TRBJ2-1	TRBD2	CASSAQRGGLFNNEQFF	TGTGCCAGCAGTGCTCAGCGGGGGGGCCTTTTCAACAATGAGCAGTTCTTC
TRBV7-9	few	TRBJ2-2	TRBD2	CASRTGLAGPANTGELFF	TGTGCCAGCAGGACTGGGCTAGCGGGGCCCGCGAACACCGGGGAGCTGTTTTTT
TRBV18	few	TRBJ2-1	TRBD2	CASSPGTSGDSQFF	TGTGCCAGCTCACCAGGGACTAGCGGGGATTCGCAGTTCTTC
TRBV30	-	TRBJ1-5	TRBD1	CAWNRGFGQPQHF	TGTGCCTGGAACAGGGGCTTTGGTCAGCCCCAGCATTTT
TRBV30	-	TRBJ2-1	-	CAWKRGGPEQFF	TGTGCCTGGAAACGGGGAGGTCCTGAGCAGTTCTTC
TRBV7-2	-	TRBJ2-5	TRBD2	CASSLGTSGSGQETQYF	TGTGCCAGCAGCTTAGGCACTAGCGGGAGCGGCCAAGAGACCCAGTACTTC
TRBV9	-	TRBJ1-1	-	CASSVDQDTEAFF	TGTGCCAGCAGCGTAGACCAGGACACTGAAGCTTTCTTT
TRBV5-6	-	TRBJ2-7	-	CASSYDSTYEQYF	TGTGCCAGCAGCTACGACAGTACCTACGAGCAGTACTTC
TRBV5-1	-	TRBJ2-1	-	CASSLDHPGYNEQFF	TGCGCCAGCAGCTTGGATCATCCCGGGTACAATGAGCAGTTCTTC
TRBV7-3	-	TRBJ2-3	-	CASSETSTDTQYF	TGTGCCAGCAGCGAAACTAGCACAGATACGCAGTATTTT
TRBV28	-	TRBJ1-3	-	CASSLGGSAGNTIYF	TGTGCCAGCAGTTTAGGAGGATCAGCTGGAAACACCATATATTTT
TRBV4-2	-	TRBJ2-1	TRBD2	CASSQDPGLLNEQFF	TGTGCCAGCAGCCAAGATCCGGGACTACTCAATGAGCAGTTCTTC
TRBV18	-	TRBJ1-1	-	CASSPTRYTEAFF	TGTGCCAGCTCACCAACTCGGTACACTGAAGCTTTCTTT
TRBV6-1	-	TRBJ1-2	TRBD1	CASSERQGALDGYTF	TGTGCCAGCAGTGAACGACAGGGGGCACTAGATGGCTACACCTTC
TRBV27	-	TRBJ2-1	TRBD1	CASSLLRTGGAVGEFF	TGTGCCAGCAGTTTATTACGGACAGGGGGCGCGGTAGGCGAGTTCTTC
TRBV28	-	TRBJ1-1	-	CASSRQENTEAFF	TGTGCCAGCAGCCGACAGGAGAACACTGAAGCTTTCTTT